The 21 T cell receptor beta chains in this list originate from one sample, sequenced in a study of T-cell memory formation after mild COVID-19. TCRdb analysed the 5' RACE reads with MiXCR anew, one entry per CDR3 protein. The sample holds 550,000 to 600,000 distinct CDR3 sequences; around 16% are singletons and the top ten take roughly 7.7%. Source material: PBMCs or a T cell subset sorted from them (not recorded which). The receptors derive from an adult woman who had mild COVID-19 (a few samples of this study predate the infection). Cell type and time point are not known.

V usage is TRBV6-6 and J usage is TRBJ1-2; D may be TRBD1 (5 bases). Trimming took 2 bases from V and 7 from J, leaving 20 bases between them. The CDR3 is 16 residues long. Germline CDR1 MNHNY, CDR2 SVGAGI (reference sequence). In DNA form, the CDR3 reads TGTGCCAGCAGTTACGAAACCGGGACTTCACCCGGTGGCTACACCTTC. This codes for CASSYETGTSPGGYTF.

This clonotype was seen more than once but under ten times. The rearrangement joins TRBV7-9 to TRBJ1-5, with D unclear. The CDR3 sequence is 12 residues long. Germline V gene data show CDR1 as SEHNR and CDR2 as FQNEAQ (reference sequence). V was clipped by 0 bases and J by 8 bases, with 5 bases between them. CDR3 sequence reads: CASSLAEKPQHF. The CDR3 bases are TGTGCCAGCAGCTTAGCGGAGAAGCCCCAGCATTTT.

The chain is built from TRBV7-2 and TRBJ2-7; TRBD1 agrees at 10 bases. The CDR3 runs 14 residues. V was pared by 3 bases and J by 6 bases, with 5 bases of the junction left unmatched. Germline CDR1 SGHTA, CDR2 FQGNSA. The CDR3 nucleotides are TGTGCCAGCAGCTTGGTAGGGACAGGGGTCGAGCAGTACTTC. Protein sequence: CASSLVGTGVEQYF.

This clonotype appeared a few times. The chain joins TRBV6-5 to TRBJ2-7; TRBD1 or TRBD2 may be the D gene (5 bases each). The CDR3 length is 13 residues. With 7 bases removed from V and 3 bases from J, the gap between germline ends came to 13 bases. Germline V gene sequence: CDR1 MNHEY, CDR2 SVGAGI. The CDR3 DNA reads as TGTGCCAGCAATAGAGGGGCCGACTACGAGCAGTACTTC. Protein: CASNRGADYEQYF.

The rearrangement joins TRBV6-1 to TRBJ2-1, with unresolved D. CDR1 and CDR2 from the germline V gene are MNHNS and SASEGT. The CDR3 runs 13 residues. V lost 2 bases and J 9 bases, leaving 11 bases between the germline ends. The CDR3 region is CASSETTTGEQFF. CDR3 coding DNA: TGTGCCAGCAGTGAAACGACGACGGGTGAGCAGTTCTTC.

The chain links TRBV11-3 to TRBJ2-6; D possibly corresponds to TRBD1 (6 bases). The V end lost 4 bases, the J end lost 1 base, and 8 bases lay between the germline ends. There are 15 residues in the CDR3. The V gene's germline CDR1 is SGHNT and CDR2 YENEEA. The CDR3 DNA reads as TGTGCCAGCAGCTACAGGGATTCTGGGGCCAACGTCCTGACTTTC. Translating it yields CASSYRDSGANVLTF.

This clonotype was observed a few times. The chain has TRBV6-6 and TRBJ1-1; the D is unclear. Germline V lookup: CDR1 MNHNY, CDR2 SVGAGI (reference sequence). V was trimmed by 4 bases and J by 2 bases, leaving 11 bases between them. This CDR3 has 14 amino acids. The CDR3 nucleotides read TGTGCCAGCAGTTTCTCTCTCCATAACACTGAAGCTTTCTTT. It is translated as CASSFSLHNTEAFF.

This clonotype was recorded a few times. The chain has TRBV7-8 and TRBJ2-7, with D possibly being TRBD1 (6 bases). The V and J ends lost 5 bases and 0 bases respectively, with 17 bases between them. Germline V gene sequence: CDR1 SGHVS, CDR2 FQNEAQ. CDR3 size: 16 residues. This CDR3 is CASSITRDTRSYEQYF. The CDR3 region has the DNA TGTGCCAGCAGCATTACCAGGGACACCCGCTCCTACGAGCAGTACTTC.

The chain links TRBV18 to TRBJ2-3, with 9 bases fitting TRBD2. The CDR3 runs to 16 residues. V lost 6 bases and J lost 2; bases outside the gene matches: 9. Germline V gene sequence: CDR1 KGHSH, CDR2 LQKENI. Written as DNA, the CDR3 is TGTGCCAGCTCCCGGGGACTAGCAGGATCCACAGATACGCAGTATTTT. It codes for CASSRGLAGSTDTQYF.

V gene TRBV7-9 combines with J gene TRBJ2-5; D remains unclear. V was cut by 3 bases and J by 1 base, with 9 bases left in between. The germline CDR1 and CDR2 sequences are SEHNR and FQNEAQ (reference sequence). The CDR3 consists of 14 residues. The CDR3 sequence is CASSFEYSQETQYF. Here the CDR3 DNA reads TGTGCCAGCAGCTTCGAGTACAGCCAAGAGACCCAGTACTTC.

V is TRBV7-9 and J is TRBJ2-2; TRBD1 matches 7 bases. CDR3 length: 18 amino acids. The V gene's germline CDR1 is SEHNR and CDR2 FQNEAQ (reference sequence). V trimming: 0 bases; J trimming: 2 bases; junction bases outside the gene matches: 9. The CDR3 bases are TGTGCCAGCAGCTTAGCTATTTCCGGGACAGATAACACCGGGGAGCTGTTTTTT. Translation: CASSLAISGTDNTGELFF.

This chain joins TRBV7-9 and TRBJ2-4; D is perhaps TRBD2 (6 bases). The CDR3 contains 16 residues. V was clipped by 1 base and J by 8 bases, with 18 bases between them. Germline CDR1 and CDR2: SEHNR and FQNEAQ (reference sequence). CDR3 sequence (DNA): TGTGCCAGCAGCTTAGGGACTACTAAAGGGAAGGACATTCAGTACTTC. Protein sequence: CASSLGTTKGKDIQYF.

This clonotype was counted a few times. The gene calls are TRBV27 and TRBJ2-7; D gene uncertain. V was trimmed by 3 bases and J by 3 bases, leaving 18 bases between them. This CDR3 is 16 amino acids long. Germline lookup yields CDR1 MNHEY and CDR2 SMNVEV (reference sequence). The chain's CDR3 is CASSFTPVRRFYEQYF. The DNA of the CDR3 is TGTGCCAGCAGTTTCACCCCGGTCAGGAGATTCTACGAGCAGTACTTC.

CDR3 sequence reads: CAWSGGPRTGNTIYF. The DNA for the CDR3 is TGTGCCTGGAGTGGGGGGCCGCGGACTGGAAACACCATATATTTT. The chain uses TRBV30 and TRBJ1-3; TRBD1 might be the D (6 bases). Germline V gene data show CDR1 as GTSNPN and CDR2 as SVGIG (reference sequence). V was shortened by 1 base and J by 2 bases, with 12 bases between the two germline ends. The CDR3 is made up of 15 amino acids.

The V and J genes are TRBV7-2 and TRBJ2-2; D call uncertain. V was clipped by 5 bases and J by 2 bases, with 12 bases between them. Looked up from germline, CDR1 is SGHTA and CDR2 is FQGNSA. The CDR3 totals 15 residues. The CDR3 here is CASSALMTNTGELFF. CDR3 coding DNA: TGTGCCAGCAGCGCCTTAATGACCAACACCGGGGAGCTGTTTTTT.

This chain connects TRBV4-1 to TRBJ2-1, with 9 bases fitting TRBD1. Germline V lookup: CDR1 MGHRA, CDR2 YSYEKL. CDR3 length equals 17 residues. Trimming took 0 bases from V and 8 from J; bases not matched to a gene: 11. The CDR3 DNA reads as TGCGCCAGCAGCCAAGAGTCGGGGACAGGGATGATCCATGAGCAGTTCTTC. Protein product: CASSQESGTGMIHEQFF.

The chain joins TRBV7-6 to TRBJ1-5; D not certain. The CDR3 is made up of 14 amino acids. CDR1 is SGHVS, CDR2 FNYEAQ, per germline. The V end was cut by 1 base, the J end by 3 bases, with 7 bases between. CDR3 region: CASSLGSANQPQHF. The CDR3 nucleotides are TGTGCCAGCAGCTTAGGGTCAGCCAATCAGCCCCAGCATTTT.

This clonotype was recorded a few times. This chain uses TRBV7-8 with TRBJ1-4; weak D call: TRBD1 (5 bases). The CDR3 contains 15 residues. V shed 5 bases and J shed 2 bases, with 12 bases lying between them. CDR1 and CDR2 from the germline V gene are SGHVS and FQNEAQ. The CDR3 here is CASSIRTSTNEKLFF. Written as DNA, the CDR3 is TGTGCCAGCAGCATCCGGACATCTACTAATGAAAAACTGTTTTTT.

The chain joins TRBV6-5 to TRBJ1-2, with 9 bases identical to TRBD1. The CDR3 has 14 residues. V was pared by 6 bases and J by 3 bases, with 5 bases of the junction left unmatched. Germline assignment: CDR1 MNHEY and CDR2 SVGAGI. CDR3 nucleotide sequence: TGTGCCAGCAGCCGGACAGGGGCGGACTATGGCTACACCTTC. Translated, it gives CASSRTGADYGYTF.

This chain uses TRBV6-2 or TRBV6-3 with TRBJ2-3; D remains unclear. The CDR3 covers 15 residues. V was cut by 5 bases and J by 3 bases, with 15 bases left in between. CDR1 is MNHEY and CDR2 is SVGEGT in the germline V gene. CDR3 loop: CASSAAPTPTDTQYF. In DNA form, the CDR3 reads TGTGCCAGCAGTGCCGCCCCGACCCCAACAGATACGCAGTATTTT.

This clonotype occurred many times. J is TRBJ1-2 and V is TRBV7-8; D unclear. The CDR3 totals 14 residues. CDR1 and CDR2 from the germline V gene are SGHVS and FQNEAQ. With 5 bases removed from V and 1 base from J, the gap between germline ends came to 11 bases. As DNA, the CDR3 is TGTGCCAGCAGCCCTGGACGGTTTAACTATGGCTACACCTTC. It is translated as CASSPGRFNYGYTF.